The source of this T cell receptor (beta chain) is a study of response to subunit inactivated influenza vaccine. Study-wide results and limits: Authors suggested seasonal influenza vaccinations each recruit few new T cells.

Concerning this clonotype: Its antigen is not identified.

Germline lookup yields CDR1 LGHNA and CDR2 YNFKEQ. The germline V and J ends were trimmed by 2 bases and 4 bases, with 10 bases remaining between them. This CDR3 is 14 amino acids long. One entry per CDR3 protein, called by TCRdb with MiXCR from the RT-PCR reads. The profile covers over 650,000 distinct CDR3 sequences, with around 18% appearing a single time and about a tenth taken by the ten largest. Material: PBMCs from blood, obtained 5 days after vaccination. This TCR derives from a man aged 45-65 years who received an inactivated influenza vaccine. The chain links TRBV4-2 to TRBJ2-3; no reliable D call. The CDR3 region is CASSQNRIPDTQYF. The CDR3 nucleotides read TGTGCCAGCAGCCAAAATAGAATCCCAGATACGCAGTATTTT.